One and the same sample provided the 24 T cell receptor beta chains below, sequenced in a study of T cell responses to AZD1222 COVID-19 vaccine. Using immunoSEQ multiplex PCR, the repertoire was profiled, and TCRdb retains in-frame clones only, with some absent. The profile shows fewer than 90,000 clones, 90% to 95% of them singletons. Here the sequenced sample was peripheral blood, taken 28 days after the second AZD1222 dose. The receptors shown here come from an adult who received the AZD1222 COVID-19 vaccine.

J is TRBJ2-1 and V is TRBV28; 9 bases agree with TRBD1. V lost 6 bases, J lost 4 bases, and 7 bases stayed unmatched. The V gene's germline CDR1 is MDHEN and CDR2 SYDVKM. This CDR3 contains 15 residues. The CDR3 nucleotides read TGTGCCAGCAGCACCGGGACAGGGAAGTACAATGAGCAGTTCTTC. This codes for CASSTGTGKYNEQFF.

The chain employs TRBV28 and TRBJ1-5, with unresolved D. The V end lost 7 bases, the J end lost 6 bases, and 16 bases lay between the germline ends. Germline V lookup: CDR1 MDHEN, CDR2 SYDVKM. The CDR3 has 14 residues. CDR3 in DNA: TGTGCCAGCAATATCGGGCAAAGCGGTCAGCCCCAGCATTTT. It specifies CASNIGQSGQPQHF.

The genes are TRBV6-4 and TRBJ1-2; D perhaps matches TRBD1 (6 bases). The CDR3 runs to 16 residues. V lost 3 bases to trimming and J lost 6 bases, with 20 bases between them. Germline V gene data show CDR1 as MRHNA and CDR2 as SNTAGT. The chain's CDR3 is CASSDGYGRGSNGYTF. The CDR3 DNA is TGTGCCAGCAGTGATGGATATGGCAGGGGAAGCAATGGCTACACCTTC.

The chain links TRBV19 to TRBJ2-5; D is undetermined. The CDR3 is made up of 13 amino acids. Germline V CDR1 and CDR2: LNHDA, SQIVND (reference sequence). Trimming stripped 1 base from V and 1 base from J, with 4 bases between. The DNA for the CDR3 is TGTGCCAGTAGTATAGCAGGCCAAGAGACCCAGTACTTC. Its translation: CASSIAGQETQYF.

CDR3 sequence reads: CASSQGQAASGANVLTF. DNA of the CDR3: TGTGCCAGCTCACAGGGACAGGCCGCCTCTGGGGCCAACGTCCTGACTTTC. The chain couples TRBV18 to TRBJ2-6; TRBD1 agrees at 8 bases. CDR3 length: 17 amino acids. The J segment lost 0 bases and the V segment lost 4 bases, leaving 5 bases of the junction unmatched. Germline assignment: CDR1 KGHSH and CDR2 LQKENI.

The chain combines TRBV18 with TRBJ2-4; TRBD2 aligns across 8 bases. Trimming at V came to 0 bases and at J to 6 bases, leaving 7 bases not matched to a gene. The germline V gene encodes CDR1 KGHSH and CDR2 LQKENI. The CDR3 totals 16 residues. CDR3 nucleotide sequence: TGTGCCAGCTCACCACCGTGGGGTAGCGGGGCAAACATTCAGTACTTC. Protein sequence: CASSPPWGSGANIQYF.

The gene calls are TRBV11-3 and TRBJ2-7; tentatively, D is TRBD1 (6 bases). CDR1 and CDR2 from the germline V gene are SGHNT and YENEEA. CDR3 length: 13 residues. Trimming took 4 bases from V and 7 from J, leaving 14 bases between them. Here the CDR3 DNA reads TGTGCCAGCAGCTCTCGATGGGGGCTTGAGCAGTACTTC. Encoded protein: CASSSRWGLEQYF. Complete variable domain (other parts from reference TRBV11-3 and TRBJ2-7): EAGVVQSPRYKIIEKKQPVAFWCNPISGHNTLYWYLQNLGQGPELLIRYENEEAVDDSQLPKDRFSAERLKGVDSTLKIQPAELGDSAVYLCASSSRWGLEQYFGPGTRLTVT.

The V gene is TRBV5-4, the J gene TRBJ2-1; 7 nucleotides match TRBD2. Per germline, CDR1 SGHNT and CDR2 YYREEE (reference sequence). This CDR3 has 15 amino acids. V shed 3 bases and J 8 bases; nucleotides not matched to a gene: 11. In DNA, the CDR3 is TGTGCCAGCAGCTCCGCCGGGGGGACGAAGTATGAGCAGTTCTTC. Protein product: CASSSAGGTKYEQFF.

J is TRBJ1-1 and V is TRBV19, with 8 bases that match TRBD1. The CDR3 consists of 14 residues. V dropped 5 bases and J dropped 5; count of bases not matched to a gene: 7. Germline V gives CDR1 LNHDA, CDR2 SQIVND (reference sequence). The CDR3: CASSWQGANTEAFF. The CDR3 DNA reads TGTGCCAGTAGTTGGCAGGGGGCGAATACTGAAGCTTTCTTT. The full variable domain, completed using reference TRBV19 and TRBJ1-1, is DGGITQSPKYLFRKEGQNVTLSCEQNLNHDAMYWYRQDPGQGLRLIYYSQIVNDFQKGDIAEGYSVSREKKESFPLTVTSAQKNPTAFYLCASSWQGANTEAFFGQGTRLTVV.

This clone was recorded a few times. The CDR3 here is CASSPARGNYGYTF. The CDR3 DNA sequence: TGCGCCAGCAGCCCCGCCAGAGGGAACTATGGCTACACCTTC. V gene TRBV5-1 combines with J gene TRBJ1-2, with D uncertain. Looked up from germline, CDR1 is SGHRS and CDR2 is YFSETQ. The CDR3 extends over 14 amino acids. V was clipped by 4 bases and J by 2 bases, with 12 bases between them.

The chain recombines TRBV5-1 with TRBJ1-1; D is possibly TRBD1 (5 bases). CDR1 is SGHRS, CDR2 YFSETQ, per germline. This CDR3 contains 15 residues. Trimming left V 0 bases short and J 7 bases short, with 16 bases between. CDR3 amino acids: CASSLVGWGDLEAFF. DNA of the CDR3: TGCGCCAGCAGCTTGGTTGGGTGGGGGGACCTTGAAGCTTTCTTT.

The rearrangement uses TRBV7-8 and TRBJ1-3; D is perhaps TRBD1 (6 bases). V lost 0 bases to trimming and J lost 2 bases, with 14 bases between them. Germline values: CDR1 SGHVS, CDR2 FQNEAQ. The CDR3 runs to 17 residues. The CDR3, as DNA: TGTGCCAGCAGCTTAGCGTCAGGGGCAGGGGCTGGAAACACCATATATTTT. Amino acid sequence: CASSLASGAGAGNTIYF.

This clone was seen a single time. CDR3 amino acids: CASSLDSNVAYGYTF. The CDR3 bases are TGTGCCAGCAGCTTAGATTCTAACGTAGCATATGGCTACACCTTC. The rearrangement links TRBV7-2 to TRBJ1-2; D ambiguous. Germline V gives CDR1 SGHTA, CDR2 FQGNSA. V dropped 1 base and J dropped 5 bases, with 14 bases sitting between them. The CDR3 loop spans 15 amino acids.

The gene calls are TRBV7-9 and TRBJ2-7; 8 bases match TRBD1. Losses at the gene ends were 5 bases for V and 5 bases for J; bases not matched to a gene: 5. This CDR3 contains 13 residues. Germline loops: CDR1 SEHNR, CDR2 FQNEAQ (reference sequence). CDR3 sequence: CASSGTGGHEQYF. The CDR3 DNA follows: TGTGCCAGCAGCGGGACAGGAGGCCACGAGCAGTACTTC.

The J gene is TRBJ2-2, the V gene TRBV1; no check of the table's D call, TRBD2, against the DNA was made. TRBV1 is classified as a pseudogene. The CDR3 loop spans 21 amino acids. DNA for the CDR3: TGCACCAGCAGCCAAGATCTTCGAGCGGGAGGGCCGCAGCGAAACACCGGGGAGCTGTTTTTT. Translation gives CTSSQDLRAGGPQRNTGELFF.

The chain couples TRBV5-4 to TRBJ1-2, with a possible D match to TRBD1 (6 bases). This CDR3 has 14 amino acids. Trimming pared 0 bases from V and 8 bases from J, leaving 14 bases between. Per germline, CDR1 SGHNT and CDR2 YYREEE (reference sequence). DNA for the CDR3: TGTGCCAGCAGCTTGGTCCAGGGGTTGGGGGGCTACACCTTC. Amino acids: CASSLVQGLGGYTF.

DNA for the CDR3: TGCGCCAGCAGCCAGGCTAGCGGAAACTACGAGCAGTACTTC. This translates into CASSQASGNYEQYF. The chain couples TRBV5-1 to TRBJ2-7; 7 bases match TRBD2. Germline-derived CDR1 and CDR2 are SGHRS and YFSETQ. This CDR3 comprises 14 residues. With V trimmed by 4 bases and J by 3 bases, 7 bases remained unmatched.

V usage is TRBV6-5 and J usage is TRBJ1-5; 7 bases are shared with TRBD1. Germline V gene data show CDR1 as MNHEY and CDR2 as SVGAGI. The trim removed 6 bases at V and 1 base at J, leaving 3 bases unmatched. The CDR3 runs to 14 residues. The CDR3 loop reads CASSRQGSNQPQHF. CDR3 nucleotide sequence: TGTGCCAGCAGCCGACAGGGCAGCAATCAGCCCCAGCATTTT.

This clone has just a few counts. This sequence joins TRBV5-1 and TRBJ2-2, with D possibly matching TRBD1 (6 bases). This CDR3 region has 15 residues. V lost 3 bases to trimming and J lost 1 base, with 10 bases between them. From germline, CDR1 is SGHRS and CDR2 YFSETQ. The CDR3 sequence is CASSSQGMNTGELFF. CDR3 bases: TGCGCCAGCAGCTCCCAGGGGATGAACACCGGGGAGCTGTTTTTT. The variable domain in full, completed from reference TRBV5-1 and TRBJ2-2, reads KAGVTQTPRYLIKTRGQQVTLSCSPISGHRSVSWYQQTPGQGLQFLFEYFSETQRNKGNFPGRFSGRQFSNSRSEMNVSTLELGDSALYLCASSSQGMNTGELFFGEGSRLTVL.

CDR3 in DNA: TGTGCCAGCAGCGAGGGACAGGGGGCGTATAGTGAAAAACTGTTTTTT. Amino acid sequence: CASSEGQGAYSEKLFF. This sequence joins TRBV7-9 and TRBJ1-4, with 12 bases identical to TRBD1. Germline lookup yields CDR1 SEHNR and CDR2 FQNEAQ (reference sequence). This CDR3 comprises 16 residues. J was trimmed by 7 bases and V by 5 bases; bases with no gene match: 8.

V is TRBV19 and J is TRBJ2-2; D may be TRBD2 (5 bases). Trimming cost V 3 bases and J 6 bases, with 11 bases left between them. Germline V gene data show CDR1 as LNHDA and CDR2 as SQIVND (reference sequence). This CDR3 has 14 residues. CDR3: CASSILTRAGELFF. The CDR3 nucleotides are TGTGCCAGTAGTATCCTCACGAGGGCCGGGGAGCTGTTTTTT.

The CDR3 loop is CASSLTRKETQYF. The CDR3 region has the DNA TGTGCCAGCAGTCTCACGCGAAAAGAGACCCAGTACTTC. V usage is TRBV27 and J usage is TRBJ2-5; no reliable D call. Germline V gives CDR1 MNHEY, CDR2 SMNVEV (reference sequence). V was clipped by 5 bases and J by 3 bases, with 10 bases between them. The CDR3 loop spans 13 amino acids.

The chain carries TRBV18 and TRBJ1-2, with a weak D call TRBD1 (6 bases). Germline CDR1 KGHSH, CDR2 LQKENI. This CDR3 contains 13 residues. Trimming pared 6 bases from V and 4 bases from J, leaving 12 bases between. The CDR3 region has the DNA TGTGCCAGCTCCCCCGACAGGACCTATGGCTACACCTTC. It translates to CASSPDRTYGYTF.

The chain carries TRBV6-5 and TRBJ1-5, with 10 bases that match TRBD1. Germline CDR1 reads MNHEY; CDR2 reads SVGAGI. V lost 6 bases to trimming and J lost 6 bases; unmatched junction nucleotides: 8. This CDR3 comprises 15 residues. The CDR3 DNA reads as TGTGCCAGCAGGGGGACAGGGGAGTCTAGTCAGCCCCAGCATTTT. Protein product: CASRGTGESSQPQHF.